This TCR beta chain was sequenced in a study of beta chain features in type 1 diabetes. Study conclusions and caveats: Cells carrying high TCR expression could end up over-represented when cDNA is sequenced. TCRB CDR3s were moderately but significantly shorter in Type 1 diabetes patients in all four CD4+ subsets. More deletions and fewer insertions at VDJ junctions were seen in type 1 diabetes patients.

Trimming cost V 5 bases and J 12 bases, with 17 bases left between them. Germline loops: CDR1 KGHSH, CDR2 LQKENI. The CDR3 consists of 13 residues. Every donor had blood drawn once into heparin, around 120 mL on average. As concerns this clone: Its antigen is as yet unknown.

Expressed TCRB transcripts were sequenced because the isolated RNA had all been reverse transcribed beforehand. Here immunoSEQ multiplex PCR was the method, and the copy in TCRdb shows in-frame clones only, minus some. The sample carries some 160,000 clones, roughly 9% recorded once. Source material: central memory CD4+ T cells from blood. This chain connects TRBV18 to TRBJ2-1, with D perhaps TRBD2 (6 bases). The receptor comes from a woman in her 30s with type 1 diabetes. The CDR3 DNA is TGTGCCAGCTCAGACCCCCTCCGGGGAGGGCAGTTCTTC. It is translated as CASSDPLRGGQFF.